This T cell receptor (beta chain) was captured in a study of blood T cell repertoires in COVID-19. About the research overall: Some COVID-19 samples were acute and others convalescent; all came from the United States, Italy and Spain. Sample material is recorded as cDNA or gDNA derived from T cells, B-cell-depleted T cells, or PBMCs.

The V segment lost 3 bases and the J segment 6 bases; nucleotides outside the gene matches: 4. Germline V gives CDR1 ENHRY, CDR2 SYGVKD. The length of the CDR3 is 14 residues. The assay was immunoSEQ multiplex PCR, and TCRdb's table has in-frame clones only and misses some. The sample contains approximately 270,000 clones, roughly 85% of which appear only once. This sequence originates from a woman in her seventies with acute or convalescent COVID-19. The sample consisted of peripheral blood. This chain connects TRBV10-3 to TRBJ2-7; the match to TRBD1 covers 11 bases. CDR3 sequence reads: CAISDGDRGAEQYF. CDR3 nucleotide sequence: TGTGCCATCAGTGATGGGGACAGGGGGGCCGAGCAGTACTTC.